A selection of T cell receptor beta chains follows, all from one sample in a study of T cell repertoires in cytomegalovirus infection. MiXCR, run by TCRdb on the reads, gives a single entry per CDR3 protein. The table has approximately 550,000 distinct CDR3 sequences, about 15% seen once; the top ten hold 20% to 30%. Sequenced: CD8+ T cells from PBMCs. The receptor source for this set is a human donor in good health (CMV status not recorded). Some clones in this sample may be carry-over from other donors' samples. The CDR3 runs from the conserved cysteine through the conserved F or W. A D gene is named only where the DNA matches it firmly. Rows may omit the clone size; those that give it use once, few, many or a size class.

d_gene: .
j_gene: TRBJ2-7
abundance: many
v_gene: TRBV28
CDR3nt: TGTGCCAGCAGTTTTGGTCGATACGAGCAGTACTTC
CDR3aa: CASSFGRYEQYF

d_gene: .
j_gene: TRBJ2-7
abundance: few
v_gene: TRBV6-1
CDR3nt: TGTGCCAGCAGTGAAGACGTGGGCAGTAGCGACGAGCAGTACTTC
CDR3aa: CASSEDVGSSDEQYF

d_gene: TRBD2
j_gene: TRBJ2-7
abundance: .
v_gene: TRBV6-6
CDR3nt: TGTGCCAGCAGTTACTCGTGGGAGGGAGCGCACTACGAGCAGTACTTC
CDR3aa: CASSYSWEGAHYEQYF

d_gene: .
j_gene: TRBJ2-7
abundance: few
v_gene: TRBV13
CDR3nt: TGTGCCAGCAGCTTGGGGGGACAGAGCTCCTACGAGCAGTACTTC
CDR3aa: CASSLGGQSSYEQYF

d_gene: TRBD1
j_gene: TRBJ1-2
abundance: few
v_gene: TRBV4-2
CDR3nt: TGTGCCAGCAGCCAAGAAATAAGGGACAGACTCTATGGCTACACCTTC
CDR3aa: CASSQEIRDRLYGYTF

d_gene: .
j_gene: TRBJ1-5
abundance: many
v_gene: TRBV7-8
CDR3nt: TGTGCCAGCAGCTTATACGGGGTACCGGCGTGGAATCAGCCCCAGCATTTT
CDR3aa: CASSLYGVPAWNQPQHF

d_gene: TRBD2
j_gene: TRBJ2-7
abundance: many
v_gene: TRBV6-2/TRBV6-3
CDR3nt: TGTGCCAGCAGCGGGAGGACCTACCACTACGAGCAGTACTTC
CDR3aa: CASSGRTYHYEQYF

d_gene: .
j_gene: TRBJ1-6
abundance: few
v_gene: TRBV6-1
CDR3nt: TGTGCCAGCAGTCCGACAGGCCCTAATTCACCCCTCCACTTT
CDR3aa: CASSPTGPNSPLHF

d_gene: .
j_gene: TRBJ2-1
abundance: .
v_gene: TRBV19
CDR3nt: TGTGCCAGTAAAGAGGGGGGCTACAATGAGCAGTTCTTC
CDR3aa: CASKEGGYNEQFF

d_gene: .
j_gene: TRBJ1-5
abundance: few
v_gene: TRBV19
CDR3nt: TGTGCCAGCCGGGACCAGGGCTATCAGCCCCAGCATTTT
CDR3aa: CASRDQGYQPQHF

d_gene: TRBD1
j_gene: TRBJ2-7
abundance: many
v_gene: TRBV7-6
CDR3nt: TGTGCCAGCAGCGCCGGACAGGGCCCTTCCTACGAGCAGTACTTC
CDR3aa: CASSAGQGPSYEQYF

d_gene: TRBD1
j_gene: TRBJ1-1
abundance: .
v_gene: TRBV10-3
CDR3nt: TGTGCCATCAGCCACCGGGACAGGGGGCTCGACACTGAAGCTTTCTTT
CDR3aa: CAISHRDRGLDTEAFF

d_gene: .
j_gene: TRBJ1-2
abundance: few
v_gene: TRBV27
CDR3nt: TGTGCCAGCAGTTCCACAGGAGAGGTCTATGGCTACACCTTC
CDR3aa: CASSSTGEVYGYTF

d_gene: .
j_gene: TRBJ1-1
abundance: few
v_gene: TRBV19
CDR3nt: TGTGCCAGTAGTACACGACAGGTCGTCGGTATGAACACTGAAGCTTTCTTT
CDR3aa: CASSTRQVVGMNTEAFF

d_gene: TRBD1
j_gene: TRBJ1-5
abundance: few
v_gene: TRBV23-1
CDR3nt: TGCGCCAGCAGTCAATCTGCCGGACAGGGCAATCAGCCCCAGCATTTT
CDR3aa: CASSQSAGQGNQPQHF

d_gene: .
j_gene: TRBJ1-5
abundance: few
v_gene: TRBV24-1
CDR3nt: TGTGCCACCAGTGATTCGACGGACAATCAGCCCCAGCATTTT
CDR3aa: CATSDSTDNQPQHF

d_gene: .
j_gene: TRBJ1-1
abundance: .
v_gene: TRBV11-2
CDR3nt: TGTGCCAGCGAACTGAGGAACACTGAAGCTTTCTTT
CDR3aa: CASELRNTEAFF

d_gene: .
j_gene: TRBJ1-1
abundance: few
v_gene: TRBV20-1
CDR3nt: TGCAGTGCTAGAGATCCGGAGAGGAACACTGAAGCTTTCTTT
CDR3aa: CSARDPERNTEAFF

d_gene: TRBD1
j_gene: TRBJ2-7
abundance: many
v_gene: TRBV11-2
CDR3nt: TGTGCCAGCAGAGACATCGGGACAGAGTACGAGCAGTACTTC
CDR3aa: CASRDIGTEYEQYF

d_gene: .
j_gene: TRBJ2-7
abundance: many
v_gene: TRBV4-1
CDR3nt: TGCGCCAGCAGCCAAGGGGCAGAACGTCGCGAGCAGTACTTC
CDR3aa: CASSQGAERREQYF

d_gene: .
j_gene: TRBJ1-1
abundance: many
v_gene: TRBV12-5
CDR3nt: TGTGCTAGTGGTTTGGTATCACCTTTCTTT
CDR3aa: CASGLVSPFF

d_gene: TRBD1
j_gene: TRBJ2-1
abundance: few
v_gene: TRBV3-1
CDR3nt: TGTGCCAGCAGCCAAGAACTGACAGGGTGGGACAATGAGCAGTTCTTC
CDR3aa: CASSQELTGWDNEQFF

d_gene: .
j_gene: TRBJ1-1
abundance: many
v_gene: TRBV5-4
CDR3nt: TGTGCCAGCAGCTCCGGACTTGAAGCTTTCTTT
CDR3aa: CASSSGLEAFF

d_gene: .
j_gene: TRBJ2-7
abundance: few
v_gene: TRBV5-6
CDR3nt: TGTGCCAGCAGCTTGCCCAGCGGGCCCGTGGAGCAGTACTTC
CDR3aa: CASSLPSGPVEQYF

d_gene: TRBD2
j_gene: TRBJ2-6
abundance: .
v_gene: TRBV7-9
CDR3nt: TGTGCCAGCAGCCTGTTAGCGGGAGGGAGCTCTGGGGCCAACGTCCTGACTTTC
CDR3aa: CASSLLAGGSSGANVLTF

d_gene: TRBD1
j_gene: TRBJ1-1
abundance: .
v_gene: TRBV11-3
CDR3nt: TGTGCCAGCAGCTCGACAGGGGCTGGCACTGAAGCTTTCTTT
CDR3aa: CASSSTGAGTEAFF

d_gene: TRBD1
j_gene: TRBJ2-1
abundance: many
v_gene: TRBV7-7
CDR3nt: TGTGCCAGCAGTCAAGGGCAGGGGGCGCGAAATGAGCAGTTCTTC
CDR3aa: CASSQGQGARNEQFF

d_gene: TRBD2
j_gene: TRBJ2-1
abundance: many
v_gene: TRBV7-3
CDR3nt: TGTGCCAGCAGCTCAGCGGGAGGGCCGGAGGGTGAGCAGTTCTTC
CDR3aa: CASSSAGGPEGEQFF

d_gene: .
j_gene: TRBJ2-3
abundance: many
v_gene: TRBV7-6
CDR3nt: TGTGCCAGCAGCTTAGCTCAGGCCGCCTATGGGGCAGATACGCAGTATTTT
CDR3aa: CASSLAQAAYGADTQYF

d_gene: .
j_gene: TRBJ2-1
abundance: many
v_gene: TRBV4-1
CDR3nt: TGCGCCAGCAGCCAAGGGACGCCTCCACATGAGCAGTTCTTC
CDR3aa: CASSQGTPPHEQFF

d_gene: .
j_gene: TRBJ2-5
abundance: .
v_gene: TRBV7-8
CDR3nt: TGTGCAAGCAGCCCGGAGTGTATGGGAGAGACCCAGTACTTC
CDR3aa: CASSPECMGETQYF

d_gene: TRBD1
j_gene: TRBJ1-2
abundance: .
v_gene: TRBV28
CDR3nt: TGTGCCAGCAGTACCCGAACAAATTCCGGGACAGGGGACTATGGCTACACCTTC
CDR3aa: CASSTRTNSGTGDYGYTF

d_gene: .
j_gene: TRBJ2-2
abundance: many
v_gene: TRBV7-9
CDR3nt: TGTGCCAGCAGCTCTGTGAACACCGGGGAGCTGTTTTTT
CDR3aa: CASSSVNTGELFF

d_gene: .
j_gene: TRBJ1-2
abundance: .
v_gene: TRBV4-1
CDR3nt: TGCGCCAGCAGCCAAGATTCACAGGACCCCTATGGCTACACCTTC
CDR3aa: CASSQDSQDPYGYTF

d_gene: .
j_gene: TRBJ2-3
abundance: .
v_gene: TRBV7-9
CDR3nt: TGTGCCAGCAGCTCCCCCGGGACCCAGAGAGGTACGCAGTATTTT
CDR3aa: CASSSPGTQRGTQYF

d_gene: .
j_gene: TRBJ2-6
abundance: many
v_gene: TRBV12-3/TRBV12-4
CDR3nt: TGTGCCAGCAGTCCCCCGGGGGCTGGGGCCAACGTCCTGACTTTC
CDR3aa: CASSPPGAGANVLTF

d_gene: TRBD2
j_gene: TRBJ2-1
abundance: few
v_gene: TRBV18
CDR3nt: TGTGCCAGCTCACCAGGACTAGCGGGAGCATCCTACAATGAGCAGTTCTTC
CDR3aa: CASSPGLAGASYNEQFF

d_gene: .
j_gene: TRBJ1-2
abundance: few
v_gene: TRBV20-1
CDR3nt: TGCAGTGCTAGAGATAGGGGGGACGGCTACACCTTC
CDR3aa: CSARDRGDGYTF

d_gene: .
j_gene: TRBJ2-7
abundance: few
v_gene: TRBV6-2/TRBV6-3
CDR3nt: TGTGCCAGCAGTTACGCGGACAGGGAGGGGGCCTACGAGCAGTACTTC
CDR3aa: CASSYADREGAYEQYF

d_gene: TRBD2
j_gene: TRBJ2-1
abundance: many
v_gene: TRBV7-9
CDR3nt: TGTGCCAGCAGCTCTAAGCGGGAGGGCCCCGATGAGCAGTTCTTC
CDR3aa: CASSSKREGPDEQFF

d_gene: TRBD1
j_gene: TRBJ2-1
abundance: many
v_gene: TRBV7-6
CDR3nt: TGTGCCAGCAGCTTAACCCCCCCAGACAGGGTAAGGGGCAATGAGCAGTTCTTC
CDR3aa: CASSLTPPDRVRGNEQFF

d_gene: .
j_gene: TRBJ1-5
abundance: .
v_gene: TRBV19
CDR3nt: TGTGCCAGTAGTATGGCAGGGAATCAGCACCAGCATTTT
CDR3aa: CASSMAGNQHQHF

d_gene: .
j_gene: TRBJ2-1
abundance: few
v_gene: TRBV28
CDR3nt: TGTGCCAGCACCCTGCGGGGCTTCCCTCTGGATGAGCAGTTCTTC
CDR3aa: CASTLRGFPLDEQFF

d_gene: TRBD2
j_gene: TRBJ2-2
abundance: .
v_gene: TRBV4-1
CDR3nt: TGCGCCAGCAGCCAAGAGTACAGGACTAGCGGGACCACCGGGGAGCTGTTTTTT
CDR3aa: CASSQEYRTSGTTGELFF

d_gene: .
j_gene: TRBJ2-1
abundance: many
v_gene: TRBV7-9
CDR3nt: TGTGCCAGCAGCCTCCGGAGTGGGCCGTTCTTC
CDR3aa: CASSLRSGPFF